This T cell receptor (beta chain) is drawn from a study of blood T cells in healthy people across ages. General observations from the study: Older age went with lower TCR beta diversity per million T cells, in a roughly linear way. There were more naive CD4+ cells and higher diversity in long-lived donors than in aged donors.

This clonotype was picked up one time. Its antigen is unidentified. Isolation recovered at least 6.5 million PBMCs from every sample. Combining a sample-barcoded 5' primer with a J-beta primer mix, a second PCR ran for 7 to 11 cycles. Every single cDNA molecule received a tag from a template-switch adaptor with 12 random nucleotides. TCRdb re-called the 5' RACE reads through MiXCR, storing one row per CDR3 protein. Among hundreds of thousands of distinct CDR3 sequences listed, roughly 50% were seen once. The specimen was blood. This TCR came from a woman aged 60-75 years in good health.

The CDR3 sequence is CASSLTVSPEKLFF. CDR3 coding DNA: TGTGCCAGCAGTTTAACGGTGTCCCCCGAAAAACTGTTTTTT. The chain employs TRBV27 and TRBJ1-4; D gene uncertain. CDR3 size: 14 residues. V lost 2 bases to trimming and J lost 8 bases, with 12 bases between them. The germline V gene encodes CDR1 MNHEY and CDR2 SMNVEV (reference sequence).